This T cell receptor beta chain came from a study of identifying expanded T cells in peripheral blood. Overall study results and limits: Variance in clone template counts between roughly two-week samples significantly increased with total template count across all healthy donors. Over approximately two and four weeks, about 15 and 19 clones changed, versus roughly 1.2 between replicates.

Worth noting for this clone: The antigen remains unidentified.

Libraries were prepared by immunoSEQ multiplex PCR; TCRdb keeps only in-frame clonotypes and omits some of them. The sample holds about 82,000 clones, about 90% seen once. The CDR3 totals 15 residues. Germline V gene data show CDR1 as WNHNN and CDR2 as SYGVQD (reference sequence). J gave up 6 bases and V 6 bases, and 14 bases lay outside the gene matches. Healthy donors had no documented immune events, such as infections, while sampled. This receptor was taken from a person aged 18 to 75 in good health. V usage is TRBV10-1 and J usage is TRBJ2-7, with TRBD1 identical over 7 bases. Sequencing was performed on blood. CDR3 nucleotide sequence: TGCGCCAGCAGCCAATCGACAGGGAAGGCGGCCGAGCAGTACTTC. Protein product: CASSQSTGKAAEQYF.